The 14 T cell receptor beta chains given below trace back to one sample, sequenced in a study of shared clonotypes between healthy human individuals. Measured with immunoSEQ multiplex PCR; TCRdb has only the in-frame clones, and not every one. Of under 650,000 clones listed, 90% to 96% were seen once; the top ten hold roughly 0.06%. Input material: naive CD4+ T cells sorted from blood. Subset meaning: CD45RA+ positively selected. These TCRs come from a woman younger than 45 in good health.

This chain joins TRBV6-6 and TRBJ1-2; D may be TRBD1 (5 bases). Germline V lookup: CDR1 MNHNY, CDR2 SVGAGI (reference sequence). Between the trimmed V and J ends, which lost 0 bases and 2 bases, there was a span of 7 bases. CDR3 length equals 14 residues. CDR3 amino acids: CASSYSAGNYGYTF. CDR3 nucleotides: TGTGCCAGCAGTTACTCGGCAGGGAACTATGGCTACACCTTC.

V gene TRBV28 combines with J gene TRBJ1-4; weak D call: TRBD1 (6 bases). There are 14 residues in the CDR3. Trimming cost V 4 bases and J 15 bases, with 21 bases left between them. CDR1 and CDR2 (germline): MDHEN, SYDVKM. The CDR3 reads CASSSRDTSDLLFF. CDR3 coding DNA: TGTGCCAGCAGTTCCCGGGACACCTCGGATCTATTGTTTTTT.

The chain carries TRBV7-2 and TRBJ2-2, with D perhaps given as TRBD1 or TRBD2 (5 bases each). CDR3 length equals 15 residues. Trimming took 1 base from V and 8 from J, leaving 14 bases between them. Germline V gives CDR1 SGHTA, CDR2 FQGNSA. CDR3 amino acids: CASSLGGTSYGELFF. For the CDR3, the DNA is TGTGCCAGCAGCTTAGGGGGCACTAGTTATGGGGAGCTGTTTTTT.

In this sample, this clone turned up once. The chain links TRBV4-1 to TRBJ1-2; unclear D gene. V shed 0 bases and J shed 4 bases, with 15 bases lying between them. The CDR3 extends over 16 amino acids. The V gene's germline CDR1 is MGHRA and CDR2 YSYEKL. The CDR3 reads CASSQEFDSPFYGYTF. DNA for the CDR3: TGCGCCAGCAGCCAAGAGTTCGACTCCCCCTTCTATGGCTACACCTTC.

V and J are TRBV7-9 and TRBJ2-3, with D maybe TRBD2 (5 bases). V was trimmed by 2 bases and J by 3 bases, leaving 12 bases between them. Germline-derived CDR1 and CDR2 are SEHNR and FQNEAQ (reference sequence). The CDR3 loop spans 15 amino acids. DNA for the CDR3: TGTGCCAGCAGCTTAATCGGGGTTGGGACAGATACGCAGTATTTT. It encodes CASSLIGVGTDTQYF.

The gene calls are TRBV4-1 and TRBJ2-7; 8 bases line up with TRBD1. The CDR3 has 14 amino acids. V dropped 3 bases and J dropped 0; count of bases not matched to a gene: 1. Germline assignment: CDR1 MGHRA and CDR2 YSYEKL. The CDR3 DNA reads TGCGCCAGCAGCCAGACAGGGGACTCCTACGAGCAGTACTTC. Protein: CASSQTGDSYEQYF.

This sequence joins TRBV19 and TRBJ1-1; no clear D. The CDR3 has 13 residues. The germline V gene encodes CDR1 LNHDA and CDR2 SQIVND (reference sequence). V lost 1 base to trimming and J lost 3 bases, with 6 bases between them. CDR3 nucleotide sequence: TGTGCCAGTAGTATAGCCGAAGACACTGAAGCTTTCTTT. This encodes CASSIAEDTEAFF.

This clone has a single count. The rearrangement joins TRBV9 to TRBJ2-2, with 10 bases aligning to TRBD2. The germline gives CDR1 SGDLS, CDR2 YYNGEE. The CDR3 runs to 18 residues. V shed 0 bases, J shed 1 base, and the junction held 6 bases outside the gene matches. The CDR3 sequence is CASSVASVAGGNTGELFF. CDR3 nucleotides: TGTGCCAGCAGCGTAGCCAGCGTAGCGGGAGGGAACACCGGGGAGCTGTTTTTT. Looking up the rest from reference TRBV9 and TRBJ2-2 gives the full variable domain: DSGVTQTPKHLITATGQRVTLRCSPRSGDLSVYWYQQSLDQGLQFLIQYYNGEERAKGNILERFSAQQFPDLHSELNLSSLELGDSALYFCASSVASVAGGNTGELFFGEGSRLTVL.

This rearrangement joins TRBV7-9 to TRBJ1-1, with D possibly matching TRBD1 (5 bases). CDR3 length equals 15 residues. With 3 bases removed from V and 3 bases from J, the gap between germline ends came to 14 bases. Germline-derived CDR1 and CDR2 are SEHNR and FQNEAQ (reference sequence). CDR3 amino acids: CASSLLGGTDTEAFF. CDR3 DNA sequence: TGTGCCAGCAGCTTGCTTGGGGGGACGGACACTGAAGCTTTCTTT.

The rearrangement uses TRBV25-1 and TRBJ2-5; D might be TRBD1 (6 bases). The CDR3 totals 14 residues. Germline V gene lookup returns CDR1 MGHDK and CDR2 SYGVNS. V lost 3 bases to trimming and J lost 5 bases, with 13 bases between them. DNA of the CDR3: TGTGCCAGCAGTGAGACAGGTCGGAGGGAGACCCAGTACTTC. It yields the protein CASSETGRRETQYF.

The chain recombines TRBV7-7 with TRBJ2-1; D is ambiguous. The germline V gene has CDR1 SSHAT and CDR2 FNYEAQ (reference sequence). This CDR3 has 14 amino acids. Deletions cut 4 bases from V and 4 bases from J, with 11 bases between. The CDR3 nucleotides read TGTGCCAGCAGCTCCGGTTCTTCGTACAATGAGCAGTTCTTC. This translates into CASSSGSSYNEQFF.

This chain connects TRBV28 to TRBJ1-3; D is unresolved. Per the germline V gene, CDR1 is MDHEN and CDR2 is SYDVKM. Between the trimmed V and J ends, which lost 6 bases and 0 bases, there was a span of 12 bases. This CDR3 has 15 amino acids. For the CDR3, the DNA is TGTGCCAGCAGGGACCGATACCACTCTGGAAACACCATATATTTT. This translates into CASRDRYHSGNTIYF.

The rearrangement uses TRBV19 and TRBJ2-7; D gene ambiguous. This CDR3 contains 13 residues. The germline V and J ends were trimmed by 3 bases and 0 bases, with 6 bases remaining between them. Germline V gene lookup returns CDR1 LNHDA and CDR2 SQIVND (reference sequence). For the CDR3, the DNA is TGTGCCAGTAGTATTGGAAGCTCCTACGAGCAGTACTTC. As protein: CASSIGSSYEQYF.

V is TRBV10-3 and J is TRBJ1-1; D may be TRBD1 (5 bases). The CDR3 extends over 17 amino acids. V was clipped by 0 bases and J by 3 bases, with 17 bases between them. The germline V gene encodes CDR1 ENHRY and CDR2 SYGVKD. The chain's CDR3 is CAISESTLVGGDTEAFF. In DNA form, the CDR3 reads TGTGCCATCAGTGAGTCGACTCTGGTGGGGGGAGACACTGAAGCTTTCTTT.